This T cell receptor (beta chain) stems from a study of blood T cell repertoires in COVID-19. At the level of the study: PBMCs, B-cell-depleted T cells, or T cells provided the cDNA or gDNA that made up the material.

Recruits, aged about 18 to 89 years, lived in 25 or so US areas. For recovered donors of Cohort 3, there were two negative PCRs, clearance, or symptom resolution. Trimming at V came to 2 bases and at J to 13 bases, leaving 8 bases not matched to a gene. Per the germline V gene, CDR1 is SGHRS and CDR2 is YFSETQ. The CDR3 extends over 14 amino acids. In the authors' workflow: Nucleated cell number was recorded as an estimate derived from reference gene primer amplification. Sequencing used immunoSEQ multiplex PCR; TCRdb keeps in-frame clones, though not all of them. The D gene and trimming were derived from the DNA, and the V and J assignments and clone size from that table. The table lists 490,000 or so clones, 75% to 90% of them singletons.

The source is a woman aged 55-70 years who had recovered from COVID-19. The chain uses TRBV5-1 and TRBJ1-6, with 8 bases matching TRBD1. The specimen sequenced was PBMCs or T cells enriched from blood (not recorded which). CDR3 amino acids: CASSLRTGYDPLHF. The CDR3 coding sequence is TGCGCCAGCAGCTTAAGGACAGGGTACGATCCCCTCCACTTT.